These T cell receptor beta chains were read from a single sample in a study of early T cells in non-severe SARS-CoV-2 infection. TCRdb re-called the 5' RACE reads through MiXCR, storing one row per CDR3 protein. The sample lists about 26,000 distinct CDR3 sequences, about 5% occurring once. Sequencing used whole blood. The receptors come from an adult who was a healthcare worker with PCR-confirmed SARS-CoV-2 infection or an uninfected control (not recorded which). The CDR3 runs from the conserved cysteine through the conserved F or W. The D gene is left open where the match is weak. A clone size is listed for some rows: how often the clone was seen (once, few, many), or a class if it is expanded.

clone_size | cdr3_length | j_call | d_call | v_call | cdr3_aa | cdr3_nt
few | 15 | TRBJ1-1 | NA | TRBV29-1 | CSVPRGGGWDTEAFF | TGCAGCGTTCCCCGAGGGGGGGGATGGGACACTGAAGCTTTCTTT
many | 18 | TRBJ2-2 | TRBD1 | TRBV28 | CASSSLFFDRGLTGELFF | TGTGCCAGCAGTTCCCTTTTCTTTGACAGGGGACTCACCGGGGAGCTGTTTTTT
many | 12 | TRBJ2-5 | NA | TRBV11-2 | CASSPEQETQYF | TGTGCCAGCAGCCCCGAACAAGAGACCCAGTACTTC
many | 14 | TRBJ1-6 | TRBD1 | TRBV18 | CASSPLQGDSPLHF | TGTGCCAGCTCCCCCTTGCAGGGGGATTCACCCCTCCACTTT
many | 18 | TRBJ2-6 | NA | TRBV11-2 | CASSLRGQTNSGANVLTF | TGTGCCAGCAGCTTGAGAGGGCAGACGAACTCTGGGGCCAACGTCCTGACTTTC
few | 15 | TRBJ2-2 | TRBD1 | TRBV12-5 | CASGQRTGGTGELFF | TGTGCTAGTGGTCAACGGACAGGTGGCACCGGGGAGCTGTTTTTT
many | 17 | TRBJ2-7 | NA | TRBV7-9 | CASSPNPQGRASYEQYF | TGTGCCAGCAGCCCCAACCCCCAGGGAAGGGCCTCCTACGAGCAGTACTTC
many | 15 | TRBJ1-1 | TRBD1 | TRBV7-9 | CASSLSRQGATEAFF | TGTGCCAGCAGCTTAAGCAGACAGGGAGCTACTGAAGCTTTCTTT
many | 14 | TRBJ2-3 | NA | TRBV5-1 | CASSTSTSTDTQYF | TGCGCCAGCAGCACGTCAACTAGCACAGATACGCAGTATTTT
many | 13 | TRBJ1-3 | NA | TRBV5-1 | CASSFTGGDTIYF | TGCGCCAGCAGCTTTACGGGGGGCGACACCATATATTTT
many | 16 | TRBJ2-3 | TRBD1 | TRBV10-3 | CAISEDRGLSTDTQYF | TGTGCCATCAGTGAGGACAGGGGGCTAAGCACAGATACGCAGTATTTT
many | 16 | TRBJ1-1 | NA | TRBV18 | CASSLGGLGMNTEAFF | TGTGCCAGCTCCCTAGGGGGGCTGGGGATGAACACTGAAGCTTTCTTT
few | 17 | TRBJ2-7 | TRBD2 | TRBV7-3 | CASSPSMGLTPTYEQYF | TGTGCCAGCAGCCCGAGCATGGGACTAACCCCAACCTACGAGCAGTACTTC
few | 15 | TRBJ2-7 | NA | TRBV2 | CASSDLAAGSYEQYF | TGTGCCAGCAGTGATCTGGCAGCAGGGTCCTACGAGCAGTACTTC
many | 14 | TRBJ2-1 | TRBD2 | TRBV3-1 | CASRRREGKNEQFF | TGTGCCAGCAGACGCCGGGAGGGGAAGAATGAGCAGTTCTTC
many | 16 | TRBJ2-3 | NA | TRBV5-1 | CASSLGASRYTDTQYF | TGCGCCAGCAGTTTGGGCGCGTCCCGGTACACAGATACGCAGTATTTT
many | 14 | TRBJ1-1 | NA | TRBV11-2 | CASSLETRFTEAFF | TGTGCCAGCAGCTTAGAAACCAGATTTACTGAAGCTTTCTTT
NA | 14 | TRBJ2-5 | NA | TRBV7-6 | CASSYRLEQETQYF | TGTGCCAGCAGCTACCGTCTAGAACAAGAGACCCAGTACTTC
many | 15 | TRBJ1-5 | TRBD1 | TRBV18 | CASSQRTGTNQPQHF | TGTGCCAGCTCACAAAGGACAGGGACGAATCAGCCCCAGCATTTT
many | 13 | TRBJ1-1 | NA | TRBV7-9 | CASSLVGAPEAFF | TGTGCCAGCAGCCTCGTTGGGGCCCCTGAAGCTTTCTTT
many | 14 | TRBJ2-2 | NA | TRBV2 | CASSIQRNTGELFF | TGTGCCAGCAGTATTCAACGGAACACCGGGGAGCTGTTTTTT
many | 15 | TRBJ1-3 | NA | TRBV29-1 | CSAVFLRQWGNTIYF | TGCAGCGCTGTGTTTCTTAGGCAATGGGGAAACACCATATATTTT
many | 13 | TRBJ2-7 | TRBD2 | TRBV20-1 | CSASATSDYEQYF | TGCAGTGCTAGTGCGACTAGCGACTACGAGCAGTACTTC
many | 15 | TRBJ2-1 | NA | TRBV20-1 | CSARDTGARYNEQFF | TGCAGTGCTAGAGACACGGGAGCCCGGTACAATGAGCAGTTCTTC
few | 14 | TRBJ2-5 | TRBD2 | TRBV20-1 | CSARPYYGTSPQYF | TGCAGTGCTAGACCATACTACGGGACTAGCCCCCAGTACTTC
few | 16 | TRBJ2-7 | NA | TRBV6-5 | CASSFGTGLSTYEQYF | TGTGCCAGCAGTTTCGGAACAGGACTGTCAACCTACGAGCAGTACTTC
many | 14 | TRBJ2-5 | NA | TRBV7-2 | CASSLGPAQETQYF | TGTGCCAGCAGCTTAGGGCCAGCTCAAGAGACCCAGTACTTC
many | 12 | TRBJ2-3 | NA | TRBV12-3/TRBV12-4 | CASSLPSDTQYF | TGTGCCAGCAGTTTACCGTCAGATACGCAGTATTTT
many | 14 | TRBJ2-7 | TRBD2 | TRBV10-3 | CAISDAGVSYEQYF | TGTGCCATCAGTGATGCGGGGGTCTCCTACGAGCAGTACTTC
many | 12 | TRBJ1-2 | NA | TRBV12-3/TRBV12-4 | CASSYPSGGYTF | TGTGCCAGCAGCTACCCCTCCGGTGGCTACACCTTC
many | 13 | TRBJ2-7 | NA | TRBV12-3/TRBV12-4 | CASSLNAGYEQYF | TGTGCCAGCAGTTTAAATGCTGGATACGAGCAGTACTTC
medium-sized | 12 | TRBJ1-1 | NA | TRBV27 | CASSFREAEAFF | TGTGCCAGCAGTTTTAGGGAAGCTGAAGCTTTCTTT
many | 12 | TRBJ1-2 | NA | TRBV20-1 | CSAKTGPYGYTF | TGCAGTGCTAAGACAGGACCGTATGGCTACACCTTC
many | 13 | TRBJ2-1 | NA | TRBV18 | CASSPPQGREQFF | TGTGCCAGCTCACCACCACAGGGCAGGGAGCAGTTCTTC
many | 14 | TRBJ2-7 | TRBD1 | TRBV5-5 | CASSPGTGGNEQYF | TGTGCCAGCAGCCCCGGGACAGGGGGCAACGAGCAGTACTTC
few | 15 | TRBJ2-3 | NA | TRBV13 | CASSLGGGSTDTQYF | TGTGCCAGCAGCTTAGGGGGCGGGAGCACAGATACGCAGTATTTT
few | 17 | TRBJ1-4 | NA | TRBV27 | CASSLGVGGVSYEKLFF | TGTGCCAGCAGTTTAGGAGTAGGGGGGGTCAGCTATGAAAAACTGTTTTTT
many | 15 | TRBJ2-7 | NA | TRBV4-2 | CASSQGVTSGYEQYF | TGTGCCAGCAGCCAAGGGGTTACATCGGGCTACGAGCAGTACTTC
many | 14 | TRBJ2-7 | NA | TRBV28 | CASSKRGGSHEQYF | TGTGCCAGCAGTAAGAGGGGGGGTTCCCACGAGCAGTACTTC
many | 13 | TRBJ1-5 | NA | TRBV7-2 | CASSPQANQPQHF | TGTGCCAGCAGCCCCCAAGCAAATCAGCCCCAGCATTTT